What follows describes a single T cell receptor beta chain. Its antigen is still unknown. All the donors were Caucasian adults who lived in Nashville, Tennessee. It was across several immunoSEQ plates that each subset's genomic DNA was evenly split. Produced via immunoSEQ multiplex PCR; TCRdb's table is partial and in-frame only. The data show 2,500,000 or so clones, more than 90% seen once. These data originate in a study of shared clonotypes between healthy human individuals. Study results and limitations: Researchers found naive subsets generally carried larger estimated richness than memory subsets. At large depth, rarefaction still showed sorted-subset sequencing to be incomplete.

CDR1 and CDR2 (germline): LNHDA, SQIVND (reference sequence). V shed 3 bases and J 3 bases; nucleotides not matched to a gene: 9. This CDR3 has 17 residues. This TCR was recovered from a man between 18 and 35 years old in good health. The source material was naive CD4+ T cells sorted from blood. The subset is: CD45RA+ positively selected. The V and J genes are TRBV19 and TRBJ2-5; 11 bases are a match to TRBD2. CDR3 in amino acids: CASSIGTLAGGEETQYF. The CDR3 DNA sequence: TGTGCCAGTAGTATCGGGACCCTAGCGGGGGGCGAAGAGACCCAGTACTTC.